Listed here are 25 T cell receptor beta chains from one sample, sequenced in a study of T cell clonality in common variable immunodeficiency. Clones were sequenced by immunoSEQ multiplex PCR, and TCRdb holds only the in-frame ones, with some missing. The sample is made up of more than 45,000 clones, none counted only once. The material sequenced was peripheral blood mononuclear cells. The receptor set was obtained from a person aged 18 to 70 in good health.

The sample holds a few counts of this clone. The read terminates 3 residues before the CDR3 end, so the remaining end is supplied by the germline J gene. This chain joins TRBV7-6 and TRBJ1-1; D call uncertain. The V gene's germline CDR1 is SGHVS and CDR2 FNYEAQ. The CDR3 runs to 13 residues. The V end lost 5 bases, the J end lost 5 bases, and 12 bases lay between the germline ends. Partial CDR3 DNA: TGTGCCAGCAGCCACGGGTCGGGGACTGAA. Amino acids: CASSHGSGTE. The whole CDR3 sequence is CASSHGSGTEAFF.

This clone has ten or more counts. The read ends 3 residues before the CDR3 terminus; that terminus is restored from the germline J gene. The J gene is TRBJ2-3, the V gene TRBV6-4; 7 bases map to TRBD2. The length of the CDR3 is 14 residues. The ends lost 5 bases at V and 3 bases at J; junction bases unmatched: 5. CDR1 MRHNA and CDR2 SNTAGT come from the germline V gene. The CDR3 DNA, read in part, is TGTGCCAGCAGTCGGGGGGTTGAAACAGATACG. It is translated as CASSRGVETDT. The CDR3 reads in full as CASSRGVETDTQYF.

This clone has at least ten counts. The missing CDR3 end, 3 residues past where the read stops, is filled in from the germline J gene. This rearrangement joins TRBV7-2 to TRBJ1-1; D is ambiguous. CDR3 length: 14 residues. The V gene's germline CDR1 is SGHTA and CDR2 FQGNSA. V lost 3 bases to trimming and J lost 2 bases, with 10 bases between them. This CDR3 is CASSFSRVNTEAFF. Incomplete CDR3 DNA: TGTGCCAGCAGCTTTAGTCGGGTTAACACTGAA.

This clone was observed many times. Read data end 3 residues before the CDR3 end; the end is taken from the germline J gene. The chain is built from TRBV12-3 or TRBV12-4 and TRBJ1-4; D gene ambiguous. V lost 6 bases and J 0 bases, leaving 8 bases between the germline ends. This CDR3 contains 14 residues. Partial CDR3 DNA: TGTGCCAGCAGCCTAGTACCAACTAATGAAAAA. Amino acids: CASSLVPTNEK. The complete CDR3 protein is CASSLVPTNEKLFF.

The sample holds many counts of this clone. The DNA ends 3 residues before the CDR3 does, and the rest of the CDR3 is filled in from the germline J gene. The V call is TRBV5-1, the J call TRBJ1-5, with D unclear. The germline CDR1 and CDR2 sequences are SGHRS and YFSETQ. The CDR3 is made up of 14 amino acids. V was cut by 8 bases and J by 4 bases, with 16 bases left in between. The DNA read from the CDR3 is TGCGCCAGTAGGGAGGGCGCGGGGAATCAGCCC. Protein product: CASREGAGNQP. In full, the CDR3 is CASREGAGNQPQHF.

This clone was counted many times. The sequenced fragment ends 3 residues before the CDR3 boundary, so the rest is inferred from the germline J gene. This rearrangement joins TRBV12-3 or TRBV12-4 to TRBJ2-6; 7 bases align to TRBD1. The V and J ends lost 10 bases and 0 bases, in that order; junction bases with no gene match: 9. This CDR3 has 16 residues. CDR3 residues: CATEKGASSGANVLTF. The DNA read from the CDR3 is TGTGCCACCGAGAAGGGGGCGAGCTCTGGGGCCAACGTC.

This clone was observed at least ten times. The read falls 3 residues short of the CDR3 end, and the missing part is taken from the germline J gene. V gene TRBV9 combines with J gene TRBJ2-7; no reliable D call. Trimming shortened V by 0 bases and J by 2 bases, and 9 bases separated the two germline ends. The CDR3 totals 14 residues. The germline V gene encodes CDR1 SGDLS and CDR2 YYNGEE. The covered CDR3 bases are TGTGCCAGCAGCGTAGTAGACTCCCCCTACGAG. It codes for CASSVVDSPYE. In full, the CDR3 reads CASSVVDSPYEQYF. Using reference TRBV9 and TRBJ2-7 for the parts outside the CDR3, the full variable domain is DSGVTQTPKHLITATGQRVTLRCSPRSGDLSVYWYQQSLDQGLQFLIQYYNGEERAKGNILERFSAQQFPDLHSELNLSSLELGDSALYFCASSVVDSPYEQYFGPGTRLTVT.

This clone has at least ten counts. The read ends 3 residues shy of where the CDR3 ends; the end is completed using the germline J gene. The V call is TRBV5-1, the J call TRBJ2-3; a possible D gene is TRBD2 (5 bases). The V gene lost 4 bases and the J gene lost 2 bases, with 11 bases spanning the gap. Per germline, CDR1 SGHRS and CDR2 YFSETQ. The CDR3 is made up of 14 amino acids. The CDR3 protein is CASSPSGATDTQYF. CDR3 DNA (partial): TGCGCCAGCAGCCCCAGCGGAGCCACAGATACG. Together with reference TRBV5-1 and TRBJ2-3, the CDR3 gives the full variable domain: KAGVTQTPRYLIKTRGQQVTLSCSPISGHRSVSWYQQTPGQGLQFLFEYFSETQRNKGNFPGRFSGRQFSNSRSEMNVSTLELGDSALYLCASSPSGATDTQYFGPGTRLTVL.

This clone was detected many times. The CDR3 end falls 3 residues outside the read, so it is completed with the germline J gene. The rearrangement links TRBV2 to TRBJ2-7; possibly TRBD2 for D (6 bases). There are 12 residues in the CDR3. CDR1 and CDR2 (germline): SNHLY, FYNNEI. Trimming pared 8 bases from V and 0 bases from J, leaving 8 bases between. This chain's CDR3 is CASRDSSYEQYF. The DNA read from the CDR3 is TGTGCCAGCCGGGACTCCTCCTACGAG.

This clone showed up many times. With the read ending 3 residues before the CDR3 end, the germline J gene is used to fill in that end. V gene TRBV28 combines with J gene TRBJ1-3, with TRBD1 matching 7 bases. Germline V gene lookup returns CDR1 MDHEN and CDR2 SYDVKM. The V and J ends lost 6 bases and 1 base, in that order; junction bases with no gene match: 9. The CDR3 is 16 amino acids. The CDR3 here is CASRGTQGVSGNTIYF. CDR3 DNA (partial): TGTGCCAGCAGGGGCACTCAGGGGGTATCTGGAAACACC.

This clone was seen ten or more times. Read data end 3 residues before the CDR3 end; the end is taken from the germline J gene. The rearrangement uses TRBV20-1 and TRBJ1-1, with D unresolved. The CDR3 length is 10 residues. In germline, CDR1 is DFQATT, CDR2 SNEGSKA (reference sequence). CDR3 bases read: TGCAGCGCCCGGGTTAGAAGA. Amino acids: CSARVRR. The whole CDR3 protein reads CSARVRRAFF.

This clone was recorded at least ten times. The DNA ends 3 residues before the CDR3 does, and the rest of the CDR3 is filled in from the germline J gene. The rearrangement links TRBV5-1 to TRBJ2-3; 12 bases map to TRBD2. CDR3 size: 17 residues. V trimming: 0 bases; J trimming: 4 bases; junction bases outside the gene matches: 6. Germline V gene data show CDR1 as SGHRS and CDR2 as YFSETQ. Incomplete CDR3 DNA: TGCGCCAGCAGCTTGGCCGCTAGCGGGGGGGCGTCAGATACG. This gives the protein CASSLAASGGASDT. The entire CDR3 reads CASSLAASGGASDTQYF.

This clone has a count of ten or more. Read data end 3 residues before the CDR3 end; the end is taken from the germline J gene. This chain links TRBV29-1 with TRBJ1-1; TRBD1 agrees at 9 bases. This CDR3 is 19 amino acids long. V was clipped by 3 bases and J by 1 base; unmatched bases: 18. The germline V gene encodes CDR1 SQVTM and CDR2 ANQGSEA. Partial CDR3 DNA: TGCAGCGTTGAGAGGTCGGGTTGGACAGGGGAGTTCTGGAACACTGAA. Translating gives CSVERSGWTGEFWNTE. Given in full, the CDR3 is CSVERSGWTGEFWNTEAFF.

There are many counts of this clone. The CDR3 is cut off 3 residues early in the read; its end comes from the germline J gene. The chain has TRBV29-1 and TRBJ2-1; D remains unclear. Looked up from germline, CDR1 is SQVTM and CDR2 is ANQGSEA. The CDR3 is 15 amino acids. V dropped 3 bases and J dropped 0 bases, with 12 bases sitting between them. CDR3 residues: CSVDGRVSSYNEQFF. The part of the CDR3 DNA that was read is TGCAGCGTTGATGGTCGGGTGAGCTCCTACAATGAG.

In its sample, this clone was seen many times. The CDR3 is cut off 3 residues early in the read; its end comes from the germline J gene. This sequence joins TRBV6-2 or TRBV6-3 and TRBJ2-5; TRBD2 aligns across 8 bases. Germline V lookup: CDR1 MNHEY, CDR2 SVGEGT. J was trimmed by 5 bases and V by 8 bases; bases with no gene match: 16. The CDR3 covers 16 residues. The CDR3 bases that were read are TGTGCCAGCCACGGGGGTAGCGGGGCGTCCTGGGAGACC. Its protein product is CASHGGSGASWET. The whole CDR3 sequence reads CASHGGSGASWETQYF.

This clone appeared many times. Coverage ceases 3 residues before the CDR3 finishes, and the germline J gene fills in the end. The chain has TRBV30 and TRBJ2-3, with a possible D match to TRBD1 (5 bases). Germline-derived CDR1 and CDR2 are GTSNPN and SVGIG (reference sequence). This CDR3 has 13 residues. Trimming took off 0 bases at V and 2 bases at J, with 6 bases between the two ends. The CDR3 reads CAWSVQATDTQYF. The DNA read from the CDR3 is TGTGCCTGGAGTGTACAGGCCACAGATACG.

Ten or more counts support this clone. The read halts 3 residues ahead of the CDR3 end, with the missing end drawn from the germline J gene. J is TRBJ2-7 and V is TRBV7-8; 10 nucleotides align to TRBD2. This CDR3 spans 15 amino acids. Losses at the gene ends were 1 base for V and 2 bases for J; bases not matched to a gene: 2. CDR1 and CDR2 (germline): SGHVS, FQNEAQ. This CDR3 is CASSLELAGTYEQYF. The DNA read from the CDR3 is TGTGCCAGCAGCTTAGAACTAGCGGGGACCTACGAG.

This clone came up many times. CDR3 DNA, as far as it was read: TGTGCCAGCAGTTTAGCAGGGGGAAACACTGAA. Its translation is CASSLAGGNTE. In full, the CDR3 is CASSLAGGNTEAFF. The chain carries TRBV12-3 or TRBV12-4 and TRBJ1-1; the D gene is possibly TRBD1 (6 bases). The read finishes 3 residues shy of the CDR3 end, and the germline J gene is used to complete it. V was clipped by 0 bases and J by 2 bases, with 7 bases between them. This CDR3 has 14 residues.

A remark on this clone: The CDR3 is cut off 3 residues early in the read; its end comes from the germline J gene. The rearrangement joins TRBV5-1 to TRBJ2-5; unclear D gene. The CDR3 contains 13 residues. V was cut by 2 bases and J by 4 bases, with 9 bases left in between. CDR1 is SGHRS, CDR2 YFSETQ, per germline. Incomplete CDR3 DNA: TGCGCCAGCAGCTTCCCAGAAGGAGAGACC. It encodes CASSFPEGET. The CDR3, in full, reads CASSFPEGETQYF. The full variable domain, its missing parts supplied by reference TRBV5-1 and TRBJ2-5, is KAGVTQTPRYLIKTRGQQVTLSCSPISGHRSVSWYQQTPGQGLQFLFEYFSETQRNKGNFPGRFSGRQFSNSRSEMNVSTLELGDSALYLCASSFPEGETQYFGPGTRLLVL.

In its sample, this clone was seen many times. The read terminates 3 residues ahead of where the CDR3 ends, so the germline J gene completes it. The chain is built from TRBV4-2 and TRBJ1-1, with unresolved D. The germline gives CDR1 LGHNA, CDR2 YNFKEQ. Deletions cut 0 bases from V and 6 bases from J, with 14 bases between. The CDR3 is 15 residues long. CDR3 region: CASSQDMGSGAEAFF. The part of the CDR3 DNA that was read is TGTGCCAGCAGCCAAGATATGGGGAGCGGGGCTGAA.

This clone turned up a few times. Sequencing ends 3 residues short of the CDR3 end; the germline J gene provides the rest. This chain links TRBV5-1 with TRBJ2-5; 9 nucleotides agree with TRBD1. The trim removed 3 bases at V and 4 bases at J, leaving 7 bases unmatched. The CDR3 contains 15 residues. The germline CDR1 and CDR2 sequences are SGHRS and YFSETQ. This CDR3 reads CASSYRQGVSETQYF. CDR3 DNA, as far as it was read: TGCGCCAGCAGCTACCGACAGGGGGTCTCAGAGACC.

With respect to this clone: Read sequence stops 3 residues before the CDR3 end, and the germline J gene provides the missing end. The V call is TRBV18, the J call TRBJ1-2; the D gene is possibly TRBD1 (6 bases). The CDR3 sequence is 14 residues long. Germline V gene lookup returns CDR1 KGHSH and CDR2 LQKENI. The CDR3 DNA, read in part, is TGTGCCAGCTCACCGGCCGGGGGGCCCTACGAC. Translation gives CASSPAGGPYD. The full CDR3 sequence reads CASSPAGGPYDYTF.

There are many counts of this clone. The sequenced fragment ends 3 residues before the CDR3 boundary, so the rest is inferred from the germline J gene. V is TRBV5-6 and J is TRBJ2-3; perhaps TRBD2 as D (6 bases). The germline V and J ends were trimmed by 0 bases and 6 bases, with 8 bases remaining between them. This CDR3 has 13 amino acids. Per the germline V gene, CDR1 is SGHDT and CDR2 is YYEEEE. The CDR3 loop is CASSLVRGDTQYF. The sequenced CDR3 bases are TGTGCCAGCAGCTTGGTCCGGGGGGATACG.

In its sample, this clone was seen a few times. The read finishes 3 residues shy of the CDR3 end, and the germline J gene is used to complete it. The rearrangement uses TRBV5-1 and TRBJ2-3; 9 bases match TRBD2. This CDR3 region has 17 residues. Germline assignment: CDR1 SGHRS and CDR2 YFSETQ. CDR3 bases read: TGCGCCAGCAGCTTGGCCCCTAGCGGGAAAGACCAAGAGACG. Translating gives CASSLAPSGKDQET. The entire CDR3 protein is CASSLAPSGKDQETQYF. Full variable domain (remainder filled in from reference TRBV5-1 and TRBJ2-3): KAGVTQTPRYLIKTRGQQVTLSCSPISGHRSVSWYQQTPGQGLQFLFEYFSETQRNKGNFPGRFSGRQFSNSRSEMNVSTLELGDSALYLCASSLAPSGKDQETQYFGPGTRLTVL.

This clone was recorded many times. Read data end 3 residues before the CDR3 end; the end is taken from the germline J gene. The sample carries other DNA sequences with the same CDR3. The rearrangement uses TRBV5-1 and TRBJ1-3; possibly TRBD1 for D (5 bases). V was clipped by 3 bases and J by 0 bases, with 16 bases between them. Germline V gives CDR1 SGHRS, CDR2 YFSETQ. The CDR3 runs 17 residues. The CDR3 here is CASSSTLGGSSGNTIYF. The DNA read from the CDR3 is TGCGCCAGCAGCTCAACTCTGGGGGGGAGCTCTGGAAACACC.